These 25 T cell receptor beta chains were all obtained from the same sample, sequenced in a study of lymphopenia after photon versus proton radiotherapy. Generated by immunoSEQ multiplex PCR, the TCRdb table keeps only in-frame clones and is missing some. The sample carries some 55,000 clones, around four fifths recorded once. This specimen was peripheral blood, taken from a patient treated with photon-based radiotherapy. Receptors originate from a man aged 50 to 60 with gastric cancer.

The chain is built from TRBV4-3 and TRBJ2-3; D remains unclear. Per germline, CDR1 LGHNA and CDR2 YSLEER. The ends were cut back, 5 bases at V and 7 bases at J, with 16 bases in the middle. CDR3 length equals 14 residues. For the CDR3, the DNA is TGCGCCAGCAGCGACGACTGGCTAGGGAATACGCAGTATTTT. This codes for CASSDDWLGNTQYF.

V and J are TRBV30 and TRBJ2-3, with 8 bases that match TRBD1. Trimming removed 0 bases from V and 3 bases from J; junction bases left unmatched: 8. Germline CDR1 and CDR2: GTSNPN and SVGIG (reference sequence). The CDR3 is 16 residues long. CDR3 region: CAWSVQGALGTDTQYF. As DNA, the CDR3 is TGTGCCTGGAGTGTGCAGGGGGCCTTGGGTACAGATACGCAGTATTTT.

The gene calls are TRBV6-5 and TRBJ2-2, with a weak D call TRBD2 (7 bases). The germline V gene encodes CDR1 MNHEY and CDR2 SVGAGI. V was trimmed by 1 base and J by 8 bases, leaving 11 bases between them. The CDR3 runs 14 residues. In DNA form, the CDR3 reads TGTGCCAGCAGTTACTTAAGGGGGGGAGGGGAGCTGTTTTTT. Encoded protein: CASSYLRGGGELFF.

This clone turned up a few times. The chain has TRBV4-3 and TRBJ2-7; no clear D gene. The CDR3 is 14 amino acids. Germline V gene sequence: CDR1 LGHNA, CDR2 YSLEER. Trimming cost V 4 bases and J 5 bases, with 15 bases left between them. CDR3 region: CASSLTALSHEQYF. The DNA of the CDR3 is TGCGCCAGCAGCCTAACGGCTCTGTCCCACGAGCAGTACTTC.

The chain has TRBV6-6 and TRBJ2-7, with 7 bases fitting TRBD2. This CDR3 is 14 amino acids long. V dropped 7 bases and J dropped 6; count of bases not matched to a gene: 12. The germline V gene encodes CDR1 MNHNY and CDR2 SVGAGI (reference sequence). The CDR3 sequence is CASTRGRAEVEQYF. The CDR3 DNA follows: TGTGCCAGCACCCGGGGGAGGGCGGAGGTCGAGCAGTACTTC.

V usage is TRBV20-1 and J usage is TRBJ2-1, with 8 nucleotides matching TRBD2. The CDR3 contains 11 residues. V dropped 5 bases and J dropped 8; count of bases not matched to a gene: 2. The germline CDR1 and CDR2 sequences are DFQATT and SNEGSKA (reference sequence). For the CDR3, the DNA is TGCAGTGCTGGACTAGCTGATGAGCAGTTCTTC. Its translation: CSAGLADEQFF.

The genes are TRBV5-5 and TRBJ2-7; 11 nucleotides line up with TRBD2. CDR1 SGHKS and CDR2 YYEKEE come from the germline V gene (reference sequence). This CDR3 region has 15 residues. V shed 2 bases and J 1 base; nucleotides not matched to a gene: 2. DNA for the CDR3: TGTGCCAGCAGCTTTACTAGCGGGAGTTCCTACGAGCAGTACTTC. Protein: CASSFTSGSSYEQYF.

The rearrangement links TRBV18 to TRBJ2-7; 8 bases agree with TRBD1. The CDR3 sequence is 16 residues long. CDR1 is KGHSH and CDR2 is LQKENI in the germline V gene. J was trimmed by 4 bases and V by 0 bases; bases with no gene match: 8. The CDR3, as DNA: TGTGCCAGCTCACCACCCAGACAGGGGCCCATATACGAGCAGTACTTC. Translating gives CASSPPRQGPIYEQYF.

This clone turned up a few times. The CDR3 coding sequence is TGTGCCAGCAGCTTAGGGAACAGCGCTTACAATGAGCAGTTCTTC. Amino acids: CASSLGNSAYNEQFF. The chain recombines TRBV7-7 with TRBJ2-1; D gene unclear. This CDR3 has 15 amino acids. Between the trimmed V and J ends, which lost 1 base and 4 bases, there was a span of 11 bases. The germline V gene has CDR1 SSHAT and CDR2 FNYEAQ (reference sequence).

V and J are TRBV4-2 and TRBJ2-1; D possibly matches TRBD1 or TRBD2 (6 bases each). CDR3 size: 17 residues. Germline V gene data show CDR1 as LGHNA and CDR2 as YNFKEQ. V lost 0 bases and J 7 bases, leaving 19 bases between the germline ends. In DNA, the CDR3 is TGTGCCAGCAGCCAAGATCGGGGGACACCCCGCTTTAATGAGCAGTTCTTC. Residues: CASSQDRGTPRFNEQFF.

This clone was detected a few times. The DNA for the CDR3 is TGCGCCAGCAACCCGGGACAGGCTCAAGAGACCCAGTACTTC. Translated, it gives CASNPGQAQETQYF. V is TRBV10-2 and J is TRBJ2-5; 8 bases map to TRBD1. V lost 7 bases and J lost 2; bases outside the gene matches: 6. This CDR3 is built from 14 residues. CDR1 is WSHSY, CDR2 SAAADI, per germline.

The V call is TRBV4-2, the J call TRBJ2-7; 8 bases are a match to TRBD1. The CDR3 covers 14 residues. Germline V CDR1 and CDR2: LGHNA, YNFKEQ. V was pared by 3 bases and J by 2 bases, with 3 bases of the junction left unmatched. CDR3 DNA: TGTGCCAGCAGCCATAGACAGGGGACCTACGAGCAGTACTTC. It is translated as CASSHRQGTYEQYF.

The rearrangement links TRBV27 to TRBJ1-6; no reliable D call. The CDR3 loop spans 16 amino acids. The germline V gene encodes CDR1 MNHEY and CDR2 SMNVEV (reference sequence). V was pared by 8 bases and J by 3 bases, with 17 bases between. The CDR3 protein is CASGTPVRYYNSPLHF. CDR3 DNA: TGTGCCAGCGGCACCCCCGTACGGTACTATAATTCACCCCTCCACTTT.

The genes are TRBV6-1 and TRBJ1-5; D possibly corresponds to TRBD1 (5 bases). The CDR3 spans 15 residues. Trimming removed 1 base at V and 3 bases at J, with 10 bases between. In germline, CDR1 is MNHNS, CDR2 SASEGT. The CDR3 DNA reads as TGTGCCAGCAGTGAAGTGGGGCGGAACAATCAGCCCCAGCATTTT. Protein sequence: CASSEVGRNNQPQHF.

Worth noting for this clone: The same CDR3 is also encoded by other DNA sequences in this sample. The gene calls are TRBV27 and TRBJ2-1; 9 nucleotides line up with TRBD2. J lost 7 bases, V lost 7 bases, and 8 bases had no gene match. Germline V gives CDR1 MNHEY, CDR2 SMNVEV (reference sequence). This CDR3 spans 14 amino acids. The CDR3: CASMGLAGSNEQFF. In DNA, the CDR3 is TGTGCCAGCATGGGACTAGCAGGCTCAAATGAGCAGTTCTTC.

The rearrangement joins TRBV5-1 to TRBJ1-4; D is uncertain. Trimming left V 2 bases short and J 0 bases short, with 5 bases between. The CDR3 has 14 amino acids. Germline assignment: CDR1 SGHRS and CDR2 YFSETQ. The CDR3 spells CASSFRATNEKLFF. CDR3 DNA sequence: TGCGCCAGCAGCTTTAGGGCAACTAATGAAAAACTGTTTTTT.

The rearrangement links TRBV7-3 to TRBJ2-1; TRBD2 matches 10 bases. V lost 6 bases and J lost 5; bases outside the gene matches: 7. Germline CDR1 is SGHTA and CDR2 is FQGTGA. This CDR3 has 15 amino acids. The CDR3 loop reads CASSQPGLANNEQFF. In DNA form, the CDR3 reads TGTGCCAGCAGTCAACCGGGACTAGCGAACAATGAGCAGTTCTTC. The full variable domain, in which reference TRBV7-3 and TRBJ2-1 provide the parts outside the CDR3, is GAGVSQTPSNKVTEKGKYVELRCDPISGHTALYWYRQSLGQGPEFLIYFQGTGAADDSGLPNDRFFAVRPEGSVSTLKIQRTERGDSAVYLCASSQPGLANNEQFFGPGTRLTVL.

About this clone itself: Other nucleotide sequences in the sample specify the same CDR3. CDR3 sequence: CASSQNSQETQYF. CDR3 DNA: TGTGCCAGCAGCCAAAACTCCCAAGAGACCCAGTACTTC. The chain has TRBV14 and TRBJ2-5; unclear D gene. V was shortened by 2 bases and J by 1 base, with 5 bases between the two germline ends. Looked up from germline, CDR1 is SGHDN and CDR2 is FVKESK. The CDR3 loop spans 13 amino acids.

The V gene is TRBV7-8, the J gene TRBJ2-7; TRBD1 is a possible D gene (6 bases). V gave up 1 base and J gave up 0 bases, with 19 bases separating them. The germline V gene encodes CDR1 SGHVS and CDR2 FQNEAQ. This CDR3 has 18 residues. The CDR3, as DNA: TGTGCCAGCAGCTTAGGGCGGGTTTTGCGACAGGACTCCTACGAGCAGTACTTC. Translated: CASSLGRVLRQDSYEQYF.

The chain couples TRBV9 to TRBJ1-3; TRBD1 aligns across 7 bases. The germline V gene encodes CDR1 SGDLS and CDR2 YYNGEE. V trimming: 4 bases; J trimming: 4 bases; junction bases outside the gene matches: 5. The CDR3 is made up of 14 amino acids. The CDR3 bases are TGTGCCAGCAGCCCAACGACAGGGGGAAACACCATATATTTT. Its translation is CASSPTTGGNTIYF.

The chain joins TRBV19 to TRBJ1-2; the match to TRBD1 covers 8 bases. CDR3 length equals 14 residues. Germline assignment: CDR1 LNHDA and CDR2 SQIVND (reference sequence). J gave up 4 bases and V 6 bases, and 7 bases lay outside the gene matches. The CDR3 spells CASSHRGEGYGYTF. DNA of the CDR3: TGTGCCAGTAGCCACAGGGGGGAAGGCTATGGCTACACCTTC.

The J gene is TRBJ2-7, the V gene TRBV6-5, with 7 bases identical to TRBD1. The CDR3 extends over 15 amino acids. Trimming cost V 0 bases and J 2 bases; bases outside gene matches: 4. Germline CDR1 MNHEY, CDR2 SVGAGI. The CDR3 sequence is CASSYSRQGTYEQYF. CDR3 nucleotide sequence: TGTGCCAGCAGTTACTCACGACAGGGCACCTACGAGCAGTACTTC.

The chain joins TRBV7-9 to TRBJ2-1, with TRBD2 matching over 9 bases. The CDR3 loop spans 18 amino acids. V was pared by 3 bases and J by 1 base, with 10 bases of the junction left unmatched. The germline V gene has CDR1 SEHNR and CDR2 FQNEAQ (reference sequence). CDR3 amino acids: CASSFRRLAEKSYNEQFF. CDR3 DNA sequence: TGTGCCAGCAGCTTCAGACGACTAGCGGAAAAATCCTACAATGAGCAGTTCTTC.

The genes are TRBV5-4 and TRBJ2-3; 11 positions match TRBD1. CDR1 and CDR2 from the germline V gene are SGHNT and YYREEE (reference sequence). The CDR3 sequence is 16 residues long. With 4 bases clipped from V and 6 bases from J, the junction kept 10 bases outside the gene matches. The CDR3 is CASSPGRDRGGDTQYF. In DNA form, the CDR3 reads TGTGCCAGCAGCCCTGGACGGGACAGGGGGGGGGATACGCAGTATTTT.

The rearrangement uses TRBV7-9 and TRBJ2-1; D might be TRBD1 (6 bases). Deletions cut 5 bases from V and 7 bases from J, with 21 bases between. The CDR3 is made up of 16 amino acids. Looked up from germline, CDR1 is SEHNR and CDR2 is FQNEAQ (reference sequence). This CDR3 is CASSGWWVGQRNEQFF. The CDR3 DNA sequence: TGTGCCAGCAGCGGATGGTGGGTGGGACAAAGAAATGAGCAGTTCTTC.